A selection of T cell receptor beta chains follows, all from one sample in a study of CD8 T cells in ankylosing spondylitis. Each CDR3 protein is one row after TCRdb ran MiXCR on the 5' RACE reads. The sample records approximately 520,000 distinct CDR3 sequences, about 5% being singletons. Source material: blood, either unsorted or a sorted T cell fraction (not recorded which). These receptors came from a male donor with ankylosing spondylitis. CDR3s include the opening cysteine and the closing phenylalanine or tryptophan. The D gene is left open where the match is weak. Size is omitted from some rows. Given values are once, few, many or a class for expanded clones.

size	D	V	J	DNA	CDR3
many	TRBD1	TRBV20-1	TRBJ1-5	TGCAGTGCTAGTGCAGGGGGGAGCAATCAGCCCCAGCATTTT	CSASAGGSNQPQHF
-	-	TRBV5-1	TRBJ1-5	TGCGCCAGCAGCTTGGTCACAGATACGCAGCATTTT	CASSLVTDTQHF
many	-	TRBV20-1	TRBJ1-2	TGCAGTGCTAGTACTAACTATGGCTACACCTTC	CSASTNYGYTF
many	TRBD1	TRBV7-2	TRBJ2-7	TGTGCCAGCAGCCGAGGAGGACAGGATACCTACGAGCAGTACTTC	CASSRGGQDTYEQYF
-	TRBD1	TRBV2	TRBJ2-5	TGTGCCAGCAGTGGCACAGGACAGGGGACGATCGAGACCCAGTACTTC	CASSGTGQGTIETQYF
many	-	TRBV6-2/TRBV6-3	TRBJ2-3	TGTGCCAGCAGGGCTAGCGCCTACACAGATACGCAGTATTTT	CASRASAYTDTQYF
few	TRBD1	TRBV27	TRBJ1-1	TGTGCCAGCAGATCGACAGGGTACGGCACTGAAGCTTTCTTT	CASRSTGYGTEAFF
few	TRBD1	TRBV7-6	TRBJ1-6	TGTGCCAGCAGCTTAGGGACAGGGGCTAATTCACCCCTCCACTTT	CASSLGTGANSPLHF
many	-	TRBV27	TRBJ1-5	TGTGCCAGCAGTTTAAGTGTCTCTGCGTGGCCCCAGCATTTT	CASSLSVSAWPQHF
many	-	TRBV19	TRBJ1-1	TGTGCCAGTAGTATTTCGAGAGAAGCTTTCTTT	CASSISREAFF
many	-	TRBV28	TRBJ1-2	TGTGCCAGCACATTCCGTCGGGGGCAAAACTATGGCTACACCTTC	CASTFRRGQNYGYTF
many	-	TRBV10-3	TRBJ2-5	TGTGCCACCACACCCAGGGCAGCTAACCAAGAGACCCAGTACTTC	CATTPRAANQETQYF
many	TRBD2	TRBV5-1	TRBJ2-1	TGCGCCAGCAGCTTTACCGGGACTAGCGGGGGGGCTATGGACAATGAGCAGTTCTTC	CASSFTGTSGGAMDNEQFF
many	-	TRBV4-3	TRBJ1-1	TGCGCCAGCAGCCGAGGGACTCGCCCTGGCACTGAAGCTTTCTTT	CASSRGTRPGTEAFF
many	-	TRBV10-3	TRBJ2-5	TGTGCCATCGGCCGAGGGGGGAATGGGGAGACCCAGTACTTC	CAIGRGGNGETQYF
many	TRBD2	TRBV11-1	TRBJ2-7	TGTGCCAGCAGCTTAGGCCTGAGGCTAGCGGGTCAGGTCTACGAGCAGTACTTC	CASSLGLRLAGQVYEQYF
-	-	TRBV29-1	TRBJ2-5	TGCAGCGTTGCAGGCAGAATCTCGGAGACCCAGTACTTC	CSVAGRISETQYF
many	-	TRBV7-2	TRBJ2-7	TGTGCCAGCAGTACCCCGTCCGTGGGCGAGCAGTACTTC	CASSTPSVGEQYF
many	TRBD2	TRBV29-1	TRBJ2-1	TGCAGCGTTGACGGCCTAGCGGGAGTGAATGAGCAGTTCTTC	CSVDGLAGVNEQFF
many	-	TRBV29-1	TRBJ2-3	TGCAGCGTTGGGACAACAGATACGCAGTATTTT	CSVGTTDTQYF
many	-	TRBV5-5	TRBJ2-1	TGTGCCAGCAGTGCCCGAGTGATGTGGAGTGAGCAGTTCTTC	CASSARVMWSEQFF
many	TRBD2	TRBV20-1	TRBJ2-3	TGCAGTGCTGGACTAGCAGATACGCAGTATTTT	CSAGLADTQYF
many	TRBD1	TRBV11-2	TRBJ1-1	TGTGCCAGCAGTTATGTGGGACAGGGGGCAAGTGAAGCTTTCTTT	CASSYVGQGASEAFF
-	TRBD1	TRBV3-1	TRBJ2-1	TGTGCCAGCAGCCTGGGGACAGGGAGCCTTCATGAGCAGTTCTTC	CASSLGTGSLHEQFF
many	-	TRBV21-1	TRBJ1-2	TGTGCCAGCAGCAAAGGGGGCTCGGCGACAGGGGGCGAGGGCTACACCTTC	CASSKGGSATGGEGYTF
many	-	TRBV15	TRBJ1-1	TGTGCCACCAGCAGACTCACAGGGACTGAAGCTTTCTTT	CATSRLTGTEAFF
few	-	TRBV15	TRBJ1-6	TGTGCCACCAGCAGAGAACGAGGGCAGGAGATCGATAATTCACCCCTCCACTTT	CATSRERGQEIDNSPLHF
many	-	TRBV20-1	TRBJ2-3	TGCAGTGCTAGGGGGGGACTCAGGGATACGCAGTATTTT	CSARGGLRDTQYF
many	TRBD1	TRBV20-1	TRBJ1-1	TGCAGTGCCTCGGACAGGGTCAGCACTGAAGCTTTCTTT	CSASDRVSTEAFF
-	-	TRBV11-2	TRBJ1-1	TGTGCCAGCAGCCCACGACGGATAATGAACACTGAAGCTTTCTTT	CASSPRRIMNTEAFF